The 32 T cell receptor beta chains below all came from one sample that was sequenced in a study of cytomegalovirus exposure and HLA in healthy donors (TCRdb year 2017). Libraries came from the immunoSEQ multiplex PCR assay. For the multiplex PCR, a mixture combining 60 forward primers for TCR Vbeta segments and 13 reverse primers for TCR Jbeta segments was used. Entries here come from immuneACCESS through TCRdb and include only in-frame sequences with V and J called. Some clones fail to appear in such tables; in the studies checked, an unresolved V gene covers under half of the shortfall, and the cause of the remainder is unknown. The sample table lists roughly 120,000 clones, less than 85% of them with a count of one. Over 2% of the sample is held by the ten biggest clonotypes. Sequenced input: PBMCs. These receptor sequences come from a woman in her forties in good health and CMV-seropositive.

This chain connects TRBV5-1 to TRBJ1-4, with D possibly TRBD1 on 6 matching bases. There are 14 residues in the CDR3. The germline V and J ends were trimmed by 0 bases and 6 bases, with 9 bases remaining between them. CDR1 and CDR2 (germline): SGHRS, YFSETQ. The CDR3 DNA follows: TGCGCCAGCAGCTTGGAACAGGGAGATGAAAAACTGTTTTTT. Protein: CASSLEQGDEKLFF.

This clone was counted a single time. The chain links TRBV18 to TRBJ1-2, with unresolved D. V dropped 1 base and J dropped 10 bases, with 13 bases sitting between them. The CDR3 spans 13 residues. From germline, CDR1 is KGHSH and CDR2 LQKENI. In DNA form, the CDR3 reads TGTGCCAGCTCACCACAATTCCCCGGGTACTACACCTTC. Translation gives CASSPQFPGYYTF.

The genes are TRBV29-1 and TRBJ2-7, with TRBD1 matching 11 bases. Per germline, CDR1 SQVTM and CDR2 ANQGSEA. The ends lost 1 base at V and 2 bases at J; junction bases unmatched: 7. The CDR3 loop spans 16 amino acids. The CDR3 coding sequence is TGCAGCGTTGAAGTAGGGGGGACAGGGGGTCCCTACGAGCAGTACTTC. Translating gives CSVEVGGTGGPYEQYF.

The CDR3 DNA reads TGTGCCACCGGACAGGGCCTATCAAATGAAAAACTGTTTTTT. Translated: CATGQGLSNEKLFF. The V gene is TRBV5-5, the J gene TRBJ1-4, with 8 bases identical to TRBD1. This CDR3 has 14 amino acids. Losses at the gene ends were 9 bases for V and 5 bases for J; bases not matched to a gene: 9. CDR1 and CDR2 (germline): SGHKS, YYEKEE (reference sequence).

The CDR3 region is CASREGGSGANVLTF. The CDR3, as DNA: TGTGCCAGCAGGGAGGGGGGGTCTGGGGCCAACGTCCTGACTTTC. This rearrangement joins TRBV7-3 to TRBJ2-6, with D maybe TRBD2 (7 bases). Trimming shortened V by 6 bases and J by 1 base, and 10 bases separated the two germline ends. CDR3 length equals 15 residues. Germline assignment: CDR1 SGHTA and CDR2 FQGTGA. The entire variable domain, with the rest obtained from reference TRBV7-3 and TRBJ2-6, is as follows: GAGVSQTPSNKVTEKGKYVELRCDPISGHTALYWYRQSLGQGPEFLIYFQGTGAADDSGLPNDRFFAVRPEGSVSTLKIQRTERGDSAVYLCASREGGSGANVLTFGAGSRLTVL.

V is TRBV7-2 and J is TRBJ2-3, with 7 bases matching TRBD2. Per germline, CDR1 SGHTA and CDR2 FQGNSA. V trimming: 6 bases; J trimming: 0 bases; junction bases outside the gene matches: 9. CDR3 length: 16 residues. In DNA form, the CDR3 reads TGTGCCAGCAGTTCTACAGCGGGACTTAGCACAGATACGCAGTATTTT. The encoded protein is CASSSTAGLSTDTQYF.

This chain uses TRBV7-3 with TRBJ2-1, with 12 bases matching TRBD2. After removal of 0 bases from V and 0 bases from J, the junction contained 9 bases not matched to a gene. Germline V gene data show CDR1 as SGHTA and CDR2 as FQGTGA. CDR3 length: 20 amino acids. In DNA, the CDR3 is TGTGCCAGCAGCTTAACGCCGTCTAGCGGGGGGGTAATCTCCTACAATGAGCAGTTCTTC. It translates to CASSLTPSSGGVISYNEQFF.

The rearrangement links TRBV15 to TRBJ2-1, with 12 bases fitting TRBD2. The V gene's germline CDR1 is LNHNV and CDR2 YYDKDF (reference sequence). The CDR3 loop spans 19 amino acids. With 0 bases clipped from V and 1 base from J, the junction kept 7 bases outside the gene matches. CDR3 bases: TGTGCCACCAGCAGAGACAGGACTAGCGGGATTCCGTCCTACAATGAGCAGTTCTTC. This codes for CATSRDRTSGIPSYNEQFF.

The chain combines TRBV6-6 with TRBJ2-5, with D tentatively TRBD2 (5 bases). The CDR3 spans 12 residues. Looked up from germline, CDR1 is MNHNY and CDR2 is SVGAGI (reference sequence). The V and J ends lost 6 bases and 11 bases respectively, with 16 bases between them. DNA for the CDR3: TGTGCCAGCAGCCTCGAAGTCGGGGAGCAGTACTTC. Residues: CASSLEVGEQYF.

The chain carries TRBV5-5 and TRBJ2-7; D not resolved. CDR1 is SGHKS, CDR2 YYEKEE, per germline (reference sequence). The CDR3 sequence is 15 residues long. V was pared by 0 bases and J by 2 bases, with 12 bases between. The CDR3 region is CASSLAPGSTYEQYF. CDR3 sequence (DNA): TGTGCCAGCAGCTTGGCTCCAGGAAGTACCTACGAGCAGTACTTC. The full variable domain, its missing parts supplied by reference TRBV5-5 and TRBJ2-7, is DAGVTQSPTHLIKTRGQQVTLRCSPISGHKSVSWYQQVLGQGPQFIFQYYEKEERGRGNFPDRFSARQFPNYSSELNVNALLLGDSALYLCASSLAPGSTYEQYFGPGTRLTVT.

J is TRBJ1-1 and V is TRBV20-1; D ambiguous. Per the germline V gene, CDR1 is DFQATT and CDR2 is SNEGSKA (reference sequence). The V end lost 0 bases, the J end lost 11 bases, and 10 bases lay between the germline ends. This CDR3 is 11 amino acids long. The CDR3 bases are TGCAGTGCTAGAGATCCCCGGAGGGCTTTCTTT. Encoded protein: CSARDPRRAFF.

For this clone: The junction and the germline gene differ at one end; a read error may be behind it. Other DNA sequences within the sample encode an identical CDR3. This chain connects TRBV18 to TRBJ2-2, with D possibly TRBD2 on 5 matching bases. Per germline, CDR1 KGHSH and CDR2 LQKENI. The CDR3 has 14 amino acids. CDR3 region: CASSPQTGTGELFF. CDR3 nucleotide sequence: TGTGCCAGCTCACCCCAGACTGGCACCGGGGAACTGTTTTTT. Complete variable domain (other parts from reference TRBV18 and TRBJ2-2): NAGVMQNPRHLVRRRGQEARLRCSPMKGHSHVYWYRQLPEEGLKFMVYLQKENIIDESGMPKERFSAEFPKEGPSILRIQQVVRGDSAAYFCASSPQTGTGELFFGEGSRLTVL.

This chain links TRBV19 with TRBJ2-7; the D gene is possibly TRBD1 (6 bases). This CDR3 has 14 residues. V lost 4 bases and J 6 bases, leaving 16 bases between the germline ends. Germline V gene sequence: CDR1 LNHDA, CDR2 SQIVND (reference sequence). The CDR3 nucleotides are TGTGCCAGTAGTACCACCGGGACAAAGAGCGAGCAGTACTTC. Translation gives CASSTTGTKSEQYF. Supplemented by reference TRBV19 and TRBJ2-7, the full variable domain reads DGGITQSPKYLFRKEGQNVTLSCEQNLNHDAMYWYRQDPGQGLRLIYYSQIVNDFQKGDIAEGYSVSREKKESFPLTVTSAQKNPTAFYLCASSTTGTKSEQYFGPGTRLTVT.

V gene TRBV6-1 combines with J gene TRBJ1-6; 11 positions agree with TRBD1. The CDR3 runs to 15 residues. Trimming cost V 8 bases and J 10 bases; bases outside gene matches: 10. Germline assignment: CDR1 MNHNS and CDR2 SASEGT. The DNA for the CDR3 is TGTGCCAGCCGAATCGGGACAGGGGGTTACTCACCCCTCCACTTT. Protein product: CASRIGTGGYSPLHF.

The rearrangement joins TRBV9 to TRBJ1-1, with TRBD1 identical over 7 bases. The CDR3 has 15 amino acids. J lost 4 bases, V lost 4 bases, and 10 bases had no gene match. The germline CDR1 and CDR2 sequences are SGDLS and YYNGEE. CDR3 loop: CASSFFDREATEAFF. DNA for the CDR3: TGTGCCAGCAGCTTCTTCGACAGGGAGGCCACTGAAGCTTTCTTT.

The chain joins TRBV7-9 to TRBJ2-3, with TRBD2 identical over 8 bases. CDR1 and CDR2 (germline): SEHNR, FQNEAQ (reference sequence). V trimming: 2 bases; J trimming: 2 bases; junction bases outside the gene matches: 9. The CDR3 runs to 17 residues. The CDR3 loop is CASSLPTGLALTDTQYF. The CDR3 nucleotides read TGTGCCAGCAGCTTACCAACAGGACTAGCCCTCACAGATACGCAGTATTTT.

The sample holds one count of this clone. V is TRBV5-1 and J is TRBJ2-6; 9 bases match TRBD1. This CDR3 is 17 amino acids long. Germline V gene data show CDR1 as SGHRS and CDR2 as YFSETQ. The junction had 6 bases not matched to a gene; V was cut back by 2 bases and J by 3 bases. The CDR3 bases are TGCGCCAGCAGCTTACCCGGGACAGGGAATGGGGCCAACGTCCTGACTTTC. Translated: CASSLPGTGNGANVLTF.

The V call is TRBV28, the J call TRBJ1-5, with a possible D match to TRBD1 (5 bases). Deletions cut 5 bases from V and 7 bases from J, with 9 bases between. From germline, CDR1 is MDHEN and CDR2 SYDVKM. This CDR3 contains 12 residues. The CDR3 DNA reads as TGTGCCAGCAGTCAAGGGGTCCAGCCCCAGCATTTT. As protein: CASSQGVQPQHF.

This clone was recorded only once. This chain connects TRBV4-2 to TRBJ2-1; TRBD2 matches at 7 bases. Per the germline V gene, CDR1 is LGHNA and CDR2 is YNFKEQ. CDR3 length: 14 amino acids. V dropped 4 bases and J dropped 3; count of bases not matched to a gene: 3. The CDR3 DNA follows: TGTGCCAGCAGCCCCTGGGGGGGCTACAATGAGCAGTTCTTC. Protein product: CASSPWGGYNEQFF.

The chain combines TRBV18 with TRBJ1-2, with TRBD1 identical over 10 bases. Germline-derived CDR1 and CDR2 are KGHSH and LQKENI. Trimming at V came to 3 bases and at J to 1 base, leaving 11 bases not matched to a gene. This CDR3 has 18 residues. The CDR3 reads CASSPPPGQGTDNYGYTF. DNA for the CDR3: TGTGCCAGCTCACCGCCTCCGGGACAGGGGACCGATAACTATGGCTACACCTTC.

The sample holds a few counts of this clone. V is TRBV6-5 and J is TRBJ2-1; 8 nucleotides line up with TRBD2. The germline V gene has CDR1 MNHEY and CDR2 SVGAGI. The junction had 9 bases not matched to a gene; V was cut back by 7 bases and J by 7 bases. The CDR3 totals 14 residues. CDR3 in amino acids: CASTPGGAGNEQFF. CDR3 bases: TGTGCCAGCACCCCGGGGGGGGCAGGGAATGAGCAGTTCTTC.

This chain connects TRBV6-6 to TRBJ1-3; possibly TRBD1 for D (5 bases). CDR1 is MNHNY, CDR2 SVGAGI, per germline (reference sequence). Trimming removed 6 bases at V and 0 bases at J, with 15 bases between. The CDR3 has 16 residues. CDR3 residues: CASRETGVSSGNTIYF. For the CDR3, the DNA is TGTGCCAGCAGGGAAACAGGTGTGAGCTCTGGAAACACCATATATTTT.

This chain connects TRBV7-2 to TRBJ1-1; no definite D call. Trimming took 5 bases from V and 0 from J, leaving 7 bases between them. CDR1 is SGHTA, CDR2 FQGNSA, per germline. The CDR3 has 13 residues. CDR3 amino acids: CASSLRMNTEAFF. Written as DNA, the CDR3 is TGTGCCAGCAGCCTACGAATGAACACTGAAGCTTTCTTT. Supplemented by reference TRBV7-2 and TRBJ1-1, the full variable domain reads GAGVSQSPSNKVTEKGKDVELRCDPISGHTALYWYRQSLGQGLEFLIYFQGNSAPDKSGLPSDRFSAERTGGSVSTLTIQRTQQEDSAVYLCASSLRMNTEAFFGQGTRLTVV.

The V gene is TRBV7-8, the J gene TRBJ1-4; no firm D call. CDR1 SGHVS and CDR2 FQNEAQ come from the germline V gene. Trimming removed 5 bases from V and 0 bases from J, with 10 bases in between. The CDR3 consists of 15 residues. The CDR3, as DNA: TGTGCCAGCAGCGGTTCAGATGCAACTAATGAAAAACTGTTTTTT. Translation: CASSGSDATNEKLFF. Supplemented by reference TRBV7-8 and TRBJ1-4, the full variable domain reads GAGVSQSPRYKVAKRGQDVALRCDPISGHVSLFWYQQALGQGPEFLTYFQNEAQLDKSGLPSDRFFAERPEGSVSTLKIQRTQQEDSAVYLCASSGSDATNEKLFFGSGTQLSVL.

This clone was detected a few times. J is TRBJ1-5 and V is TRBV5-6, with 9 bases matching TRBD1. The CDR3 length is 16 residues. The V segment lost 2 bases and the J segment 5 bases; nucleotides outside the gene matches: 8. Germline V gives CDR1 SGHDT, CDR2 YYEEEE. Here the CDR3 reads CASSFWTGEAYQPQHF. DNA for the CDR3: TGTGCCAGCAGCTTCTGGACAGGGGAGGCATATCAGCCCCAGCATTTT.

The genes are TRBV30 and TRBJ2-7, with D possibly matching TRBD1 (5 bases). The V gene lost 5 bases and the J gene lost 0 bases, with 8 bases spanning the gap. The CDR3 runs to 12 residues. Germline values: CDR1 GTSNPN, CDR2 SVGIG (reference sequence). The CDR3 is CAWGAFSYEQYF. CDR3 coding DNA: TGTGCCTGGGGGGCCTTCTCCTACGAGCAGTACTTC.

This clone was seen only once. The J gene is TRBJ2-6, the V gene TRBV5-1; 7 bases are shared with TRBD1. V lost 4 bases and J lost 2; bases outside the gene matches: 3. The length of the CDR3 is 15 residues. CDR1 is SGHRS and CDR2 is YFSETQ in the germline V gene. The CDR3 bases are TGCGCCAGCAGCCCAGGGGGACCTGGGGCCAACGTCCTGACTTTC. It is translated as CASSPGGPGANVLTF.

V is TRBV9 and J is TRBJ2-7, with 12 bases aligning to TRBD2. V was clipped by 4 bases and J by 2 bases; unmatched bases: 4. Germline V gene lookup returns CDR1 SGDLS and CDR2 YYNGEE. The CDR3 is made up of 15 amino acids. This CDR3 is CASSPRTSGAYEQYF. DNA of the CDR3: TGTGCCAGCAGCCCCCGGACTAGCGGGGCCTACGAGCAGTACTTC.

The chain links TRBV9 to TRBJ1-1; 7 bases are shared with TRBD1. The CDR3 covers 15 residues. V was clipped by 0 bases and J by 1 base; unmatched bases: 3. CDR1 and CDR2 (germline): SGDLS, YYNGEE. CDR3 protein: CASSVEDRWNTEAFF. CDR3 coding DNA: TGTGCCAGCAGCGTAGAGGACAGGTGGAACACTGAAGCTTTCTTT.

The CDR3 region is CASSLGQGPTDTQYF. Written as DNA, the CDR3 is TGTGCCAGCAGCTTAGGTCAGGGGCCCACAGATACGCAGTATTTT. This chain links TRBV7-3 with TRBJ2-3; TRBD1 is a possible D gene (6 bases). CDR1 and CDR2 from the germline V gene are SGHTA and FQGTGA. The CDR3 is made up of 15 amino acids. The V and J ends lost 2 bases and 2 bases respectively, with 11 bases between them.

The chain combines TRBV4-1 with TRBJ2-7; tentatively, D is TRBD1 (5 bases). The CDR3 totals 15 residues. Per germline, CDR1 MGHRA and CDR2 YSYEKL. Trimming removed 4 bases at V and 0 bases at J, with 13 bases between. CDR3 sequence reads: CASSLGQASSYEQYF. For the CDR3, the DNA is TGCGCCAGCAGCCTGGGGCAGGCGAGCTCCTACGAGCAGTACTTC.

V usage is TRBV7-2 and J usage is TRBJ2-1; 10 bases are shared with TRBD2. The trim removed 6 bases at V and 3 bases at J, leaving 8 bases unmatched. Looked up from germline, CDR1 is SGHTA and CDR2 is FQGNSA. CDR3 length equals 16 residues. The CDR3 DNA reads TGTGCCAGCAGAACTGGTCCTAGCGGGGGCTACAATGAGCAGTTCTTC. Amino acid sequence: CASRTGPSGGYNEQFF.